These 3 T cell receptor beta chains came from one sample sequenced in a study of post-analysis software for immune sequencing data. Their antigens remain unidentified. TCR beta cDNA libraries included unique molecular identifiers. Each CDR3 protein is one row after TCRdb ran MiXCR on the PCR reads. Of fewer than 850,000 distinct CDR3 sequences in the sample, roughly 29% were seen once. Study results and caveats: The study found TRBV5-6, TRBV5-1 and TRBV20-1 among five TRBV segments more frequent in patients than controls.

The specimen was blood. The receptors were gathered from a girl aged 5 to 17 with multiple sclerosis.

The V and J genes are TRBV5-1 and TRBJ1-5; unclear D gene. The V gene lost 0 bases and the J gene lost 2 bases, with 9 bases spanning the gap. This CDR3 has 15 amino acids. The germline CDR1 and CDR2 sequences are SGHRS and YFSETQ. CDR3 sequence (DNA): TGCGCCAGCAGCTTGGGCCAGGAGGGCAATCAGCCCCAGCATTTT. This translates into CASSLGQEGNQPQHF. Full variable domain (remainder filled in from reference TRBV5-1 and TRBJ1-5): KAGVTQTPRYLIKTRGQQVTLSCSPISGHRSVSWYQQTPGQGLQFLFEYFSETQRNKGNFPGRFSGRQFSNSRSEMNVSTLELGDSALYLCASSLGQEGNQPQHFGDGTRLSIL.

V gene TRBV13 combines with J gene TRBJ1-2, with D unresolved. The ends were cut back, 4 bases at V and 5 bases at J, with 8 bases in the middle. Germline V gives CDR1 PRHDT, CDR2 FYEKMQ (reference sequence). CDR3 length: 12 residues. The CDR3 here is CASSSRPYGYTF. The CDR3 DNA reads as TGTGCCAGCAGCTCACGACCATATGGCTACACCTTC.

The chain has TRBV7-9 and TRBJ1-4; 7 positions agree with TRBD1. With 5 bases clipped from V and 7 bases from J, the junction kept 13 bases outside the gene matches. Germline assignment: CDR1 SEHNR and CDR2 FQNEAQ (reference sequence). The CDR3 totals 16 residues. The CDR3 sequence is CASSAQTGWNGEKLFF. The CDR3 region has the DNA TGTGCCAGCAGCGCACAGACAGGGTGGAATGGTGAAAAACTGTTTTTT.